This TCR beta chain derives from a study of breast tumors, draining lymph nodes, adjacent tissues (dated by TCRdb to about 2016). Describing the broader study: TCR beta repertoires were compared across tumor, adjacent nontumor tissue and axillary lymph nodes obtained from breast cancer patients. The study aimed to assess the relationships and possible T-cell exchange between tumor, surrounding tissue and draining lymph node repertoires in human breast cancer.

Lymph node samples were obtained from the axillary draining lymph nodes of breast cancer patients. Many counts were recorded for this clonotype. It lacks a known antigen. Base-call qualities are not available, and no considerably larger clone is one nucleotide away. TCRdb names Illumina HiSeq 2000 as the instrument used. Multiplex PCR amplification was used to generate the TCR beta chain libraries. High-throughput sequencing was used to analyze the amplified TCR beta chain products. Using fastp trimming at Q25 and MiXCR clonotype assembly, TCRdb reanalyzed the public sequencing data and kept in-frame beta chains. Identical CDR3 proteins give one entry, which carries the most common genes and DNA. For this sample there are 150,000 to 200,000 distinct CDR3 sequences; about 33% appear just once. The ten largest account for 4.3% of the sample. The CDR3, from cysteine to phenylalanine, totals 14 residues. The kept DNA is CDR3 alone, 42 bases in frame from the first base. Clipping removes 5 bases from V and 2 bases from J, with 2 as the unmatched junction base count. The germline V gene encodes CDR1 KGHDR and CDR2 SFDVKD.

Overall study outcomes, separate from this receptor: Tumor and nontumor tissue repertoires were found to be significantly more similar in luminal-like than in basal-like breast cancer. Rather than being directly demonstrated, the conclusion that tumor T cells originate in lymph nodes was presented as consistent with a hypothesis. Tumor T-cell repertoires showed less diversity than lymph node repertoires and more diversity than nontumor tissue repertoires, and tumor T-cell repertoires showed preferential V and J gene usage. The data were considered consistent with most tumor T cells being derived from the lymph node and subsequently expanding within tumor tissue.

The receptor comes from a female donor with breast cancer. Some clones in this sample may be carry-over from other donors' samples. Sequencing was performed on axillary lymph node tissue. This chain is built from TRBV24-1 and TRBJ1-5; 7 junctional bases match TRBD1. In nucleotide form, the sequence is TGTGCCACCAGTGTAGGGGGCGGCAATCAGCCCCAGCATTTT. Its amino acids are CATSVGGGNQPQHF.